The 7 T cell receptor beta chains below come from one sample, sequenced in a study of blood T cell repertoires in COVID-19. TCRdb's table, derived via immunoSEQ multiplex PCR, lists solely in-frame clones and lacks some. This sample has about 94,000 clones; more than 65% occur once, and the top ten carry about 6.3%. Sequencing used peripheral blood. The receptors were sampled from a man aged 55 to 70 with acute or convalescent COVID-19.

This chain connects TRBV30 to TRBJ2-5; 8 bases agree with TRBD1. Trimming at V came to 8 bases and at J to 0 bases, leaving 5 bases not matched to a gene. The CDR3 extends over 13 amino acids. Germline lookup yields CDR1 GTSNPN and CDR2 SVGIG (reference sequence). The CDR3 loop is CARGQGHQETQYF. For the CDR3, the DNA is TGTGCCCGAGGACAGGGCCACCAAGAGACCCAGTACTTC. The full variable domain, its missing parts supplied by reference TRBV30 and TRBJ2-5, is SQTIHQWPATLVQPVGSPLSLECTVEGTSNPNLYWYRQAAGRGLQLLFYSVGIGQISSEVPQNLSASRPQDRQFILSSKKLLLSDSGFYLCARGQGHQETQYFGPGTRLLVL.

V gene TRBV9 combines with J gene TRBJ2-7; 11 nucleotides line up with TRBD1. The CDR3 runs 15 residues. Trimming cost V 3 bases and J 3 bases; bases outside gene matches: 5. Germline-derived CDR1 and CDR2 are SGDLS and YYNGEE. CDR3 protein: CASSGGTGGSYEQYF. The DNA of the CDR3 is TGTGCCAGCAGCGGTGGGACAGGGGGAAGCTACGAGCAGTACTTC.

The chain combines TRBV7-6 with TRBJ1-6; D may be TRBD1 (5 bases). The CDR3 is made up of 14 amino acids. V was pared by 1 base and J by 8 bases, with 9 bases between. Germline-derived CDR1 and CDR2 are SGHVS and FNYEAQ. CDR3 sequence reads: CASSLGQTYSPLHF. As DNA, the CDR3 is TGTGCCAGCAGCTTAGGACAGACTTATTCACCCCTCCACTTT.

The chain has TRBV5-5 and TRBJ1-2; 9 bases agree with TRBD1. This CDR3 region has 14 residues. Germline values: CDR1 SGHKS, CDR2 YYEKEE (reference sequence). The V gene end was trimmed by 3 bases and the J gene end by 4 bases; junction bases not matched to a gene: 4. Here the CDR3 reads CASSSPGQGYGYTF. The CDR3 DNA reads TGTGCCAGCAGCTCTCCGGGACAGGGCTATGGCTACACCTTC. The full variable domain, its missing parts supplied by reference TRBV5-5 and TRBJ1-2, is DAGVTQSPTHLIKTRGQQVTLRCSPISGHKSVSWYQQVLGQGPQFIFQYYEKEERGRGNFPDRFSARQFPNYSSELNVNALLLGDSALYLCASSSPGQGYGYTFGSGTRLTVV.

This rearrangement joins TRBV4-2 to TRBJ1-1, with D unclear. Trimming cost V 2 bases and J 0 bases, with 7 bases left between them. The CDR3 is 14 residues long. Per the germline V gene, CDR1 is LGHNA and CDR2 is YNFKEQ. This chain's CDR3 is CASSQKDLNTEAFF. The CDR3 DNA is TGTGCCAGCAGCCAAAAGGACTTGAACACTGAAGCTTTCTTT.

The CDR3: CASSINTNTEAFF. The CDR3 region has the DNA TGTGCCAGTAGTATTAACACAAACACTGAAGCTTTCTTT. The chain joins TRBV19 to TRBJ1-1; D not resolved. V dropped 3 bases and J dropped 2 bases, with 7 bases sitting between them. The germline gives CDR1 LNHDA, CDR2 SQIVND (reference sequence). CDR3 length: 13 residues.

The gene calls are TRBV12-3 or TRBV12-4 and TRBJ1-3; D is uncertain. V lost 7 bases and J 2 bases, leaving 9 bases between the germline ends. This CDR3 contains 13 residues. CDR3 coding DNA: TGTGCCAGCAAAGCCGGGACTGGAAACACCATATATTTT. It encodes CASKAGTGNTIYF.